This TCR beta chain comes out of a study of high-grade serous ovarian cancer treatment subgroups. Study summary: On average, just over 14,000 reads and 7,494 unique TCR beta rearrangements were obtained per sample.

Points on this clone: Its specificity is unknown.

Regarding the study as a whole: Higher neoantigen levels went with greater TCR clonal relatedness. Different patients shared almost no repertoire; same-patient tumors shared about 0.1 to 0.79. Only CDR3 was analyzed; CDR1 and CDR2 were not.

Generated by immunoSEQ multiplex PCR, the TCRdb table keeps only in-frame clones and is missing some. The data contain 4,100 or so clones, around four fifths of them seen just once; the ten biggest clones take up 4% to 5.5%. Trimming pared 5 bases from V and 5 bases from J, leaving 22 bases between. Per germline, CDR1 SGHAT and CDR2 FQNNGV. This CDR3 spans 18 amino acids. Tumor tissue was taken before any definitive surgery or chemotherapy was given. This TCR came from a human donor with high-grade serous ovarian cancer. Sequencing was done on a sample of tumor tissue. V usage is TRBV11-2 and J usage is TRBJ2-6; D gene uncertain. The CDR3 DNA reads TGTGCCAGCAGCCTGGTAGCCAAGCAACAAAGTCGGGCCAACGTCCTGACTTTC. Encoded protein: CASSLVAKQQSRANVLTF.